This T cell receptor (beta chain) was sequenced for a study of technical replicates of blood from several donors. This CDR3 is built from 16 residues. Germline V gene data show CDR1 as LGHNA and CDR2 as YSLEER. Profiling relied on immunoSEQ multiplex PCR, and the TCRdb table lists in-frame clones only, not all of them. The sample has around 100,000 clones; about 95% are singletons. With regard to this clone: Its ends do not fully match the called genes, so a read error is possible.

The TCR originated in a human donor in good health. The specimen sequenced was T cells isolated from PBMCs. The rearrangement joins TRBV4-3 to TRBJ2-5, with TRBD1 as a possible D gene (6 bases). In nucleotides, the CDR3 is TGCACCAGCAGCCAAGATCGGCAGGGGATCGGGGAGACCCAGTACTTC. Translating it yields CTSSQDRQGIGETQYF.